These 26 T cell receptor beta chains were all obtained from the same sample, sequenced in a study of blood T cell repertoires in COVID-19. Repertoires were generated with immunoSEQ multiplex PCR, while TCRdb's copy carries only in-frame clones and drops some. The data hold 310,000 or so clones, with approximately 89% observed a single time. The source material was PBMCs or T cells enriched from blood (not recorded which). These receptors were taken from a woman aged 40 to 50 who had recovered from COVID-19.

The rearrangement links TRBV14 to TRBJ2-3, with 7 bases that match TRBD2. CDR3 length: 17 residues. In germline, CDR1 is SGHDN, CDR2 FVKESK. J was trimmed by 2 bases and V by 3 bases; bases with no gene match: 11. This CDR3 is CASSHWTLAASTDTQYF. For the CDR3, the DNA is TGTGCCAGCAGCCACTGGACGCTAGCGGCCTCCACAGATACGCAGTATTTT.

The V gene is TRBV3-1 (or the pseudogene TRBV3-2), the J gene TRBJ2-5; 9 nucleotides agree with TRBD1. Trimming cost V 0 bases and J 4 bases; bases outside gene matches: 12. The CDR3 is made up of 18 amino acids. Germline V gives CDR1 LGHDT, CDR2 YNNKEL (reference sequence). This CDR3 is CASSQDLGQGSWGETQYF. CDR3 bases: TGTGCCAGCAGCCAAGATCTGGGACAGGGCTCATGGGGAGAGACCCAGTACTTC.

V and J are TRBV28 and TRBJ1-2; 9 bases line up with TRBD1. CDR1 and CDR2 (germline): MDHEN, SYDVKM. CDR3 length: 15 amino acids. Germline trimming cut 6 bases from V and 5 bases from J; bases unmatched to any gene: 10. The CDR3 DNA is TGTGCCAGCAGGTTTTACCCGGACAGGGGATATGGCTACACCTTC. Its protein is CASRFYPDRGYGYTF.

This chain connects TRBV28 to TRBJ1-2; D gene ambiguous. CDR1 MDHEN and CDR2 SYDVKM come from the germline V gene. The CDR3 has 14 residues. The ends were cut back, 8 bases at V and 4 bases at J, with 17 bases in the middle. CDR3 DNA: TGTGCCAGCCGCGGAGGTCACCCTCCCTATGGCTACACCTTC. Its protein product is CASRGGHPPYGYTF.

V gene TRBV10-1 combines with J gene TRBJ2-1; TRBD2 agrees at 7 bases. The CDR3 sequence is 16 residues long. The junction had 7 bases not matched to a gene; V was cut back by 0 bases and J by 5 bases. The germline V gene encodes CDR1 WNHNN and CDR2 SYGVQD (reference sequence). The CDR3 here is CASSESPSGLNNEQFF. The CDR3 coding sequence is TGCGCCAGCAGTGAGTCGCCCTCGGGACTAAACAATGAGCAGTTCTTC.

The chain couples TRBV19 to TRBJ1-1; D gene unclear. Germline V gene lookup returns CDR1 LNHDA and CDR2 SQIVND (reference sequence). V was pared by 11 bases and J by 4 bases, with 11 bases between. This CDR3 has 11 residues. In nucleotides, the CDR3 is TGTGCCGCGGGGTTGGGCACTGAAGCTTTCTTT. Translated: CAAGLGTEAFF.

The chain uses TRBV7-3 and TRBJ2-2; D might be TRBD2 (5 bases). Trimming removed 8 bases at V and 1 base at J, with 8 bases between. Germline V CDR1 and CDR2: SGHTA, FQGTGA. This CDR3 spans 13 amino acids. CDR3 sequence (DNA): TGTGCCAGCGGCGGAGGGAACACCGGGGAGCTGTTTTTT. This gives the protein CASGGGNTGELFF.

This clone was counted only a few times. The CDR3 DNA is TGTGCCATCAGTGAGTCGACGGGGGGGGACACTGAAGCTTTCTTT. Protein sequence: CAISESTGGDTEAFF. The chain combines TRBV10-3 with TRBJ1-1; tentative D call: TRBD1 (5 bases). The CDR3 spans 15 residues. The V gene lost 0 bases and the J gene lost 3 bases, with 11 bases spanning the gap. Germline CDR1 reads ENHRY; CDR2 reads SYGVKD.

The CDR3 nucleotides are TGCGCCAGCAGTCTCGACAGGGACTATGGCTACACCTTC. Translation: CASSLDRDYGYTF. The V and J genes are TRBV4-1 and TRBJ1-2, with 7 bases aligning to TRBD1. From germline, CDR1 is MGHRA and CDR2 YSYEKL. The CDR3 extends over 13 amino acids. J lost 3 bases, V lost 6 bases, and 4 bases had no gene match.

V gene TRBV2 combines with J gene TRBJ2-7; TRBD1 is a possible D gene (5 bases). From germline, CDR1 is SNHLY and CDR2 FYNNEI. This CDR3 has 15 amino acids. V was trimmed by 2 bases and J by 2 bases, leaving 13 bases between them. CDR3 protein: CASSERWGFPYEQYF. In DNA, the CDR3 is TGTGCCAGCAGTGAAAGGTGGGGCTTTCCCTACGAGCAGTACTTC. Filled out from reference TRBV2 and TRBJ2-7, the complete variable domain reads EPEVTQTPSHQVTQMGQEVILRCVPISNHLYFYWYRQILGQKVEFLVSFYNNEISEKSEIFDDQFSVERPDGSNFTLKIRSTKLEDSAMYFCASSERWGFPYEQYFGPGTRLTVT.

A single count supports this clone. The chain carries TRBV19 and TRBJ1-2; 8 nucleotides agree with TRBD1. Germline CDR1 reads LNHDA; CDR2 reads SQIVND (reference sequence). CDR3 length: 13 residues. V was clipped by 3 bases and J by 8 bases; unmatched bases: 5. The DNA of the CDR3 is TGTGCCAGTAGTATGGGGACAGGCGGCGGCTACACCTTC. Protein: CASSMGTGGGYTF.

The rearrangement joins TRBV11-3 to TRBJ1-1; D ambiguous. Germline V lookup: CDR1 SGHNT, CDR2 YENEEA. Between the trimmed V and J ends, which lost 7 bases and 8 bases, there was a span of 17 bases. CDR3 length equals 13 residues. The CDR3 loop reads CASTQIRGQEAFF. The DNA of the CDR3 is TGTGCCAGCACCCAAATTCGAGGGCAGGAAGCTTTCTTT.

J is TRBJ2-2 and V is TRBV7-9; D is possibly TRBD1 (7 bases). V dropped 5 bases and J dropped 0 bases, with 16 bases sitting between them. The CDR3 runs 17 residues. Germline V CDR1 and CDR2: SEHNR, FQNEAQ (reference sequence). CDR3 sequence reads: CASSLQGGGTNTGELFF. CDR3 nucleotide sequence: TGTGCCAGCAGCCTCCAGGGGGGCGGGACGAACACCGGGGAGCTGTTTTTT.

The rearrangement joins TRBV7-3 to TRBJ2-5; D may be TRBD1 (5 bases). Germline CDR1 reads SGHTA; CDR2 reads FQGTGA. This CDR3 contains 15 residues. The V gene lost 4 bases and the J gene lost 1 base, with 13 bases spanning the gap. This CDR3 is CASSWGAGGQETQYF. The CDR3, as DNA: TGTGCCAGCAGCTGGGGCGCCGGTGGCCAAGAGACCCAGTACTTC. The full variable domain, with the rest looked up from reference TRBV7-3 and TRBJ2-5, is GAGVSQTPSNKVTEKGKYVELRCDPISGHTALYWYRQSLGQGPEFLIYFQGTGAADDSGLPNDRFFAVRPEGSVSTLKIQRTERGDSAVYLCASSWGAGGQETQYFGPGTRLLVL.

The chain employs TRBV3-1 (or the pseudogene TRBV3-2) and TRBJ2-4; weak D call: TRBD1 (6 bases). The CDR3 is 16 residues long. Germline V gene sequence: CDR1 LGHDT, CDR2 YNNKEL (reference sequence). With 4 bases removed from V and 2 bases from J, the gap between germline ends came to 15 bases. DNA for the CDR3: TGTGCCAGCAGCCCGGGGTCAGGGGTACCCAAAAACATTCAGTACTTC. It translates to CASSPGSGVPKNIQYF.

The chain joins TRBV3-1 (or the pseudogene TRBV3-2) to TRBJ1-3; D ambiguous. Germline V gene lookup returns CDR1 LGHDT and CDR2 YNNKEL (reference sequence). This CDR3 comprises 15 residues. Trimming stripped 4 bases from V and 0 bases from J, with 10 bases between. CDR3 DNA: TGTGCCAGCAGCCGCAAACTCAACTCTGGAAACACCATATATTTT. Translated: CASSRKLNSGNTIYF.

This chain links TRBV7-2 with TRBJ2-3; TRBD2 matches 13 bases. Germline trimming cut 3 bases from V and 0 bases from J; bases unmatched to any gene: 3. The CDR3 runs 17 residues. The germline V gene encodes CDR1 SGHTA and CDR2 FQGNSA. The DNA of the CDR3 is TGTGCCAGCAGCTTCGGGACTAGCGGGACTAGCACAGATACGCAGTATTTT. Its protein is CASSFGTSGTSTDTQYF.

CDR3 amino acids: CACHPGSVQETQYF. The CDR3 DNA is TGTGCCTGCCACCCAGGGTCGGTCCAAGAGACCCAGTACTTC. The V and J genes are TRBV30 and TRBJ2-5; TRBD1 might be the D (5 bases). Germline CDR1 is GTSNPN and CDR2 is SVGIG (reference sequence). The length of the CDR3 is 14 residues. Trimming removed 6 bases at V and 1 base at J, with 15 bases between.

The chain uses TRBV27 and TRBJ2-3; TRBD2 aligns across 11 bases. CDR3 size: 16 residues. CDR1 is MNHEY, CDR2 SMNVEV, per germline (reference sequence). With V trimmed by 4 bases and J by 1 base, 4 bases remained unmatched. The chain's CDR3 is CASSSPGLAGTDTQYF. CDR3 nucleotides: TGTGCCAGCAGTTCACCGGGACTAGCGGGCACAGATACGCAGTATTTT.

V and J are TRBV3-1 (or the pseudogene TRBV3-2) and TRBJ2-7, with D hard to call. This CDR3 contains 16 residues. Per the germline V gene, CDR1 is LGHDT and CDR2 is YNNKEL (reference sequence). Trimming pared 0 bases from V and 6 bases from J, leaving 18 bases between. CDR3 in DNA: TGTGCCAGCAGCCAAGATTTGCCCAGCGTCACCGGCGAGCAGTACTTC. Translation: CASSQDLPSVTGEQYF.

The chain joins TRBV10-3 to TRBJ2-7; 7 nucleotides line up with TRBD2. Germline-derived CDR1 and CDR2 are ENHRY and SYGVKD. The CDR3 is 15 amino acids. With V trimmed by 6 bases and J by 3 bases, 11 bases remained unmatched. The DNA for the CDR3 is TGTGCCATCAGGCCCCTAGCGGATGAAGACTACGAGCAGTACTTC. This codes for CAIRPLADEDYEQYF.

The genes are TRBV4-3 and TRBJ2-7, with 9 bases fitting TRBD1. V dropped 1 base and J dropped 2; count of bases not matched to a gene: 6. Germline-derived CDR1 and CDR2 are LGHNA and YSLEER. The CDR3 has 16 amino acids. The DNA of the CDR3 is TGCGCCAGCAGCCAAGCCTTACAGGGGGCAACCTACGAGCAGTACTTC. Translating it yields CASSQALQGATYEQYF.

This chain uses TRBV7-6 with TRBJ1-1; D is unclear. The V end was cut by 2 bases, the J end by 0 bases, with 4 bases between. Germline V lookup: CDR1 SGHVS, CDR2 FNYEAQ. The CDR3 is made up of 13 amino acids. The DNA for the CDR3 is TGTGCCAGCAGCTTAAGCTTGAACACTGAAGCTTTCTTT. Its protein is CASSLSLNTEAFF. The full variable domain, in which reference TRBV7-6 and TRBJ1-1 provide the parts outside the CDR3, is GAGVSQSPRYKVTKRGQDVALRCDPISGHVSLYWYRQALGQGPEFLTYFNYEAQQDKSGLPNDRFSAERPEGSISTLTIQRTEQRDSAMYRCASSLSLNTEAFFGQGTRLTVV.

The V gene is TRBV5-1, the J gene TRBJ1-4, with D possibly matching TRBD1 (5 bases). This CDR3 spans 16 amino acids. Germline CDR1 is SGHRS and CDR2 is YFSETQ. Trimming shortened V by 4 bases and J by 11 bases, and 24 bases separated the two germline ends. CDR3 nucleotide sequence: TGCGCCAGCAGCACTGTACCCTCAATGGGGGGAAGTAAACTGTTTTTT. It specifies CASSTVPSMGGSKLFF. Full variable domain (remainder filled in from reference TRBV5-1 and TRBJ1-4): KAGVTQTPRYLIKTRGQQVTLSCSPISGHRSVSWYQQTPGQGLQFLFEYFSETQRNKGNFPGRFSGRQFSNSRSEMNVSTLELGDSALYLCASSTVPSMGGSKLFFGSGTQLSVL.

The CDR3 loop reads CASTGLAGARNEQFF. The CDR3 bases are TGTGCCAGCACTGGACTAGCGGGAGCTCGAAATGAGCAGTTCTTC. This chain connects TRBV6-5 to TRBJ2-1, with TRBD2 matching over 13 bases. J lost 7 bases, V lost 7 bases, and 7 bases had no gene match. CDR1 and CDR2 (germline): MNHEY, SVGAGI. The CDR3 sequence is 15 residues long.

The V and J genes are TRBV9 and TRBJ1-2, with a weak D call TRBD1 (6 bases). The CDR3 is 12 residues long. V was shortened by 0 bases and J by 8 bases, with 8 bases between the two germline ends. The V gene's germline CDR1 is SGDLS and CDR2 YYNGEE. The CDR3 DNA reads as TGTGCCAGCAGCGTAGGAGGGGGAGGCTACACCTTC. It translates to CASSVGGGGYTF.